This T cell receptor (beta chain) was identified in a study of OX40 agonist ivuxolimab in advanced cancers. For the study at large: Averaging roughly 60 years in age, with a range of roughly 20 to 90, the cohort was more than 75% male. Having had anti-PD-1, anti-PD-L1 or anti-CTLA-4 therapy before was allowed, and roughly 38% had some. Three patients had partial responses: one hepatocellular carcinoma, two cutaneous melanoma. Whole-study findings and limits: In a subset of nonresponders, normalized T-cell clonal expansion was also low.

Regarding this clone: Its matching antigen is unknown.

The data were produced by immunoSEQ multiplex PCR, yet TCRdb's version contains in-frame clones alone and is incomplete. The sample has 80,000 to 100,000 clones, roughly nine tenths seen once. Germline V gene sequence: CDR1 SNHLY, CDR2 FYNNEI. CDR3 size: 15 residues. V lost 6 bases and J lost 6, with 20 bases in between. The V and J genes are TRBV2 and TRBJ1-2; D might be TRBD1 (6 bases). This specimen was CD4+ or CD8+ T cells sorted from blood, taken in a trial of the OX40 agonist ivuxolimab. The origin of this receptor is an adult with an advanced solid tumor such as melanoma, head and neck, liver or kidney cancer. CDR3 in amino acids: CASRVDRPTRDGYTF. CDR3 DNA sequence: TGTGCCAGCAGGGTAGACAGGCCGACCCGGGATGGCTACACCTTC.